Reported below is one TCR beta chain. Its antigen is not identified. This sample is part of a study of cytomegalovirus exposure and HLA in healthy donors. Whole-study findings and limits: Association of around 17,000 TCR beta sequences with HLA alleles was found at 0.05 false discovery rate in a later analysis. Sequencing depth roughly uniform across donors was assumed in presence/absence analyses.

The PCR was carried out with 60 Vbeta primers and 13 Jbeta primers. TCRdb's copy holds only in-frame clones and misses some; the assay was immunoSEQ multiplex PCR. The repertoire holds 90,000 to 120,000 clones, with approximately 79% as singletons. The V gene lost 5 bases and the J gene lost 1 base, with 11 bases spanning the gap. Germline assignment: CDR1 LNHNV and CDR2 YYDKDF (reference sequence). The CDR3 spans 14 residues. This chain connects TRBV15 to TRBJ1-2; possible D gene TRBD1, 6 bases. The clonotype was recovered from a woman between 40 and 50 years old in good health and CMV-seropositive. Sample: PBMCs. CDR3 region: CATSFYRDNYGYTF. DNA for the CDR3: TGTGCCACCAGCTTTTACAGGGATAACTATGGCTACACCTTC.